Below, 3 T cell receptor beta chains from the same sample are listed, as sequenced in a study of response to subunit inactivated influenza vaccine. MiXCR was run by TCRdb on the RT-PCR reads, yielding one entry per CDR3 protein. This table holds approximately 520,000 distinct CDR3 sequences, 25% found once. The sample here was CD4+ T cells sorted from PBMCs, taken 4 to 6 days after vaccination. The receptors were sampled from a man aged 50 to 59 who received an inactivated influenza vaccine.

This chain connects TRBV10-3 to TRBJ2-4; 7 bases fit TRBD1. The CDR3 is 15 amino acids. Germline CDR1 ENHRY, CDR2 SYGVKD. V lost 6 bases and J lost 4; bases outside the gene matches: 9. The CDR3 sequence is CAISRGGSAKNIQYF. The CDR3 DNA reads TGTGCCATCAGCAGAGGGGGCTCGGCAAAAAACATTCAGTACTTC.

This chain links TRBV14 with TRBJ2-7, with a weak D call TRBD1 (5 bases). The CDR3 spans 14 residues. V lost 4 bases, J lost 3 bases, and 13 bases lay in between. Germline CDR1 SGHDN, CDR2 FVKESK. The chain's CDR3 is CASSLSTVFYEQYF. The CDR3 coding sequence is TGTGCCAGCAGCCTGTCGACAGTTTTCTACGAGCAGTACTTC.

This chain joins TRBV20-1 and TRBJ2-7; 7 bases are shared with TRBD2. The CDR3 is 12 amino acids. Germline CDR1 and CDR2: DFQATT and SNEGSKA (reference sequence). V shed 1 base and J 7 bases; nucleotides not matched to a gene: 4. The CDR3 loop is CSARVAAGEQYF. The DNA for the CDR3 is TGCAGTGCTAGAGTCGCAGCGGGAGAGCAGTACTTC.